Below, 8 T cell receptor beta chains from the same sample are listed, as sequenced in a study of blood T cell repertoires in COVID-19. Using immunoSEQ multiplex PCR, the repertoire was profiled, and TCRdb retains in-frame clones only, with some absent. Of approximately 140,000 clones listed, around 80% were seen once; the top ten hold roughly 15%. Specimen: peripheral blood. Receptors were obtained from a human donor with acute or convalescent COVID-19. The donor label of this sample is uncertain.

This chain uses TRBV19 with TRBJ1-5, with D possibly being TRBD1 (5 bases). This CDR3 is 17 amino acids long. In germline, CDR1 is LNHDA, CDR2 SQIVND (reference sequence). V shed 7 bases and J shed 0 bases, with 19 bases lying between them. The CDR3 DNA follows: TGTGCCAGTAAACTGCAGGGTAGGGATTATAGCAATCAGCCCCAGCATTTT. Protein sequence: CASKLQGRDYSNQPQHF. The whole variable domain, remainder taken from reference TRBV19 and TRBJ1-5, is DGGITQSPKYLFRKEGQNVTLSCEQNLNHDAMYWYRQDPGQGLRLIYYSQIVNDFQKGDIAEGYSVSREKKESFPLTVTSAQKNPTAFYLCASKLQGRDYSNQPQHFGDGTRLSIL.

The rearrangement joins TRBV9 to TRBJ1-2; 8 bases map to TRBD1. Trimming removed 2 bases from V and 6 bases from J; junction bases left unmatched: 3. The CDR3 is made up of 13 amino acids. CDR1 is SGDLS and CDR2 is YYNGEE in the germline V gene. The DNA for the CDR3 is TGTGCCAGCAGCGTCGAGACAGGGGATGGCTACACCTTC. It translates to CASSVETGDGYTF. The complete variable domain, with remaining parts taken from reference TRBV9 and TRBJ1-2, reads DSGVTQTPKHLITATGQRVTLRCSPRSGDLSVYWYQQSLDQGLQFLIQYYNGEERAKGNILERFSAQQFPDLHSELNLSSLELGDSALYFCASSVETGDGYTFGSGTRLTVV.

V is TRBV11-2 and J is TRBJ2-1; tentatively, D is TRBD2 (5 bases). This CDR3 region has 17 residues. CDR1 is SGHAT and CDR2 is FQNNGV in the germline V gene. The V gene lost 5 bases and the J gene lost 9 bases, with 26 bases spanning the gap. CDR3 loop: CASSPPPPSRAKSEQFF. CDR3 sequence (DNA): TGTGCCAGCAGCCCACCCCCCCCTTCGAGGGCGAAAAGTGAGCAGTTCTTC.

J is TRBJ1-6 and V is TRBV6-5; D may be TRBD1 (6 bases). With 5 bases removed from V and 7 bases from J, the gap between germline ends came to 15 bases. The CDR3 is made up of 15 amino acids. In germline, CDR1 is MNHEY, CDR2 SVGAGI. This chain's CDR3 is CASSSQPGQNSPLHF. CDR3 DNA: TGTGCCAGCAGTAGCCAGCCGGGACAAAATTCACCCCTCCACTTT.

This chain links TRBV19 with TRBJ1-1; 9 bases align to TRBD1. V trimming: 6 bases; J trimming: 2 bases; junction bases outside the gene matches: 10. Germline CDR1 LNHDA, CDR2 SQIVND (reference sequence). CDR3 size: 16 residues. The CDR3 sequence is CASRPGTGSFNTEAFF. CDR3 in DNA: TGTGCCAGTAGGCCAGGGACAGGGAGTTTCAACACTGAAGCTTTCTTT. Drawing the rest from reference TRBV19 and TRBJ1-1, the complete variable domain is DGGITQSPKYLFRKEGQNVTLSCEQNLNHDAMYWYRQDPGQGLRLIYYSQIVNDFQKGDIAEGYSVSREKKESFPLTVTSAQKNPTAFYLCASRPGTGSFNTEAFFGQGTRLTVV.

V is TRBV6-1 and J is TRBJ1-6; TRBD1 might be the D (5 bases). Per germline, CDR1 MNHNS and CDR2 SASEGT. This CDR3 is built from 14 residues. Deletions cut 2 bases from V and 8 bases from J, with 10 bases between. The CDR3 region is CASSEFLGDSPLHF. Here the CDR3 DNA reads TGTGCCAGCAGTGAATTTCTAGGGGATTCACCCCTCCACTTT.

The chain employs TRBV19 and TRBJ2-7, with 8 bases lining up with TRBD1. V gave up 4 bases and J gave up 6 bases; unmatched junction bases: 8. This CDR3 is built from 14 residues. Germline CDR1 and CDR2: LNHDA and SQIVND (reference sequence). The chain's CDR3 is CASSTGGAVSEQYF. The CDR3 coding sequence is TGTGCCAGTAGTACAGGGGGCGCCGTCAGCGAGCAGTACTTC.

This clone was seen only once. The CDR3 DNA reads TGCGCCAGCAGCTTAGGACACAATTCACCCCTCCACTTT. This codes for CASSLGHNSPLHF. The rearrangement joins TRBV5-1 to TRBJ1-6; tentatively, D is TRBD1 (5 bases). With 2 bases removed from V and 7 bases from J, the gap between germline ends came to 7 bases. CDR3 length: 13 amino acids. In germline, CDR1 is SGHRS, CDR2 YFSETQ.